This TCR beta chain was retrieved from a study of blood T cell repertoires in COVID-19. Trimming cost V 4 bases and J 3 bases, with 18 bases left between them. Looked up from germline, CDR1 is SGHVS and CDR2 is FQNEAQ. The CDR3 sequence is 16 residues long. Method: immunoSEQ multiplex PCR; TCRdb's copy keeps in-frame clones and lacks some. The sample holds 150,000 or so clones; approximately 81% are singletons and the top ten take about 3.3%. The V and J genes are TRBV7-8 and TRBJ1-2, with D perhaps matching TRBD1 (6 bases). The sequence was obtained from a human donor with acute or convalescent COVID-19. The donor label of this sample is uncertain. Material for sequencing was peripheral blood. CDR3 bases: TGTGCCAGCAGCTACCACCGGGACACCCGTGACTATGGCTACACCTTC. Its protein product is CASSYHRDTRDYGYTF.